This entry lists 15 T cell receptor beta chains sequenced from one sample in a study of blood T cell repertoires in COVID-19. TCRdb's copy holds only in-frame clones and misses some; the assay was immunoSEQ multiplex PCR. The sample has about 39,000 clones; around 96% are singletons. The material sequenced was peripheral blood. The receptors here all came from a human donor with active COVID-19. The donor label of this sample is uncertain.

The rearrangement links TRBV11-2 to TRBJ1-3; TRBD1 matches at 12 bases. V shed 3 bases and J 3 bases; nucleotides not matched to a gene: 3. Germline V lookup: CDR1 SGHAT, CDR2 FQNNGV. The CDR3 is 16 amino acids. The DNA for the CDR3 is TGTGCCAGCAGCTTCCGGGACAGGGGGCTTGGAAACACCATATATTTT. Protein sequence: CASSFRDRGLGNTIYF.

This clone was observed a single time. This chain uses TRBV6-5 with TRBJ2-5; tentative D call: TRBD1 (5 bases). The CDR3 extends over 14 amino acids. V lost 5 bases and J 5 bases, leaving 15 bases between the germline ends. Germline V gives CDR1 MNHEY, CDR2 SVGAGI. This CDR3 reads CASSPVMGPETQYF. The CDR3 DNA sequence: TGTGCCAGCAGTCCCGTGATGGGGCCGGAGACCCAGTACTTC.

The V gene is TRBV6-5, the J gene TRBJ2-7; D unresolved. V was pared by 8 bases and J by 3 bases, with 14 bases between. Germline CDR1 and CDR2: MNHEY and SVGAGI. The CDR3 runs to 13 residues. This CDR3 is CASSRGSYYEQYF. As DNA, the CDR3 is TGTGCCAGCTCCCGCGGAAGTTACTACGAGCAGTACTTC.

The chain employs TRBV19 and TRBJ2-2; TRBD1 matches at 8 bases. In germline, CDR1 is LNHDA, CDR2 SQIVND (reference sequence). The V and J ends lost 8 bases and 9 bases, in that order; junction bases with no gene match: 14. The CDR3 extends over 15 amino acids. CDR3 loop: CASSTVQGAQRELFF. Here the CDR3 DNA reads TGTGCCAGTTCTACCGTCCAGGGGGCGCAGAGGGAGCTGTTTTTT. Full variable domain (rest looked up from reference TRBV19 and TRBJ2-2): DGGITQSPKYLFRKEGQNVTLSCEQNLNHDAMYWYRQDPGQGLRLIYYSQIVNDFQKGDIAEGYSVSREKKESFPLTVTSAQKNPTAFYLCASSTVQGAQRELFFGEGSRLTVL.

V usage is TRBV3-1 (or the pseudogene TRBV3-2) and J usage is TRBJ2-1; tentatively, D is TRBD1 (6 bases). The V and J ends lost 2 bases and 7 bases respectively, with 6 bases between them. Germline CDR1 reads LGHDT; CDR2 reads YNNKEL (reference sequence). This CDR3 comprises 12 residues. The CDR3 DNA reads TGTGCCAGCAGCCAAACAGGGAATGAGCAGTTCTTC. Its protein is CASSQTGNEQFF.

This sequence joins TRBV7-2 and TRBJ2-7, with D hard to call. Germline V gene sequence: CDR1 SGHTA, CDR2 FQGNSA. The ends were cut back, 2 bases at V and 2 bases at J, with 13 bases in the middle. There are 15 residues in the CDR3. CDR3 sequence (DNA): TGTGCCAGCAGCTTATCTTGGGCCACCACCTACGAGCAGTACTTC. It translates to CASSLSWATTYEQYF.

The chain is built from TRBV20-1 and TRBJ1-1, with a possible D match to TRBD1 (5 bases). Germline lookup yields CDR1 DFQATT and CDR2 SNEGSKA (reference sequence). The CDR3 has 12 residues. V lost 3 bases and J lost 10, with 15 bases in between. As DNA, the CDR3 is TGCAGTGCTAGTCTGGGGGGAGAGGTAGCTTTCTTT. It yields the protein CSASLGGEVAFF.

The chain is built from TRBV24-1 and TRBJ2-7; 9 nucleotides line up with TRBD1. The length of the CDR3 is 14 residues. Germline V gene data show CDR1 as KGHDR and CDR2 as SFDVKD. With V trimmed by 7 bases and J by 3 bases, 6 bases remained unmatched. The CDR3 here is CATSPGQGFYEQYF. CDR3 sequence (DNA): TGTGCCACCAGCCCGGGACAGGGATTCTACGAGCAGTACTTC.

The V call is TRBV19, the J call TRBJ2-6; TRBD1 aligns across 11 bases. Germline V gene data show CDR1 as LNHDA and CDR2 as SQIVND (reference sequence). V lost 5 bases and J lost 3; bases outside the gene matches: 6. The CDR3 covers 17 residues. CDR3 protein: CASSFRTGGNGANVLTF. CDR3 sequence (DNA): TGTGCCAGTAGTTTCAGGACAGGGGGCAATGGGGCCAACGTCCTGACTTTC.

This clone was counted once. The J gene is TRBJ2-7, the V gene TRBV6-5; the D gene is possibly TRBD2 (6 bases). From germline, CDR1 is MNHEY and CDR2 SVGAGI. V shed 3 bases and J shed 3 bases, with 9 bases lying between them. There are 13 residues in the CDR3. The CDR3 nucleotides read TGTGCCAGCAGTTATGGGCGGGGCTACGAGCAGTACTTC. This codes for CASSYGRGYEQYF.

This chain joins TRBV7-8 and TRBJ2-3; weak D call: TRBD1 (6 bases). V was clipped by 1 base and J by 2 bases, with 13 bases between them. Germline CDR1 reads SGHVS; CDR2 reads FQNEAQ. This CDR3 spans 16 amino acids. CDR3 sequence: CASSLEGHTYTDTQYF. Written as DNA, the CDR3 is TGTGCCAGCAGCTTAGAGGGACATACATACACAGATACGCAGTATTTT. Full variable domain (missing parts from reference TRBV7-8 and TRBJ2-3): GAGVSQSPRYKVAKRGQDVALRCDPISGHVSLFWYQQALGQGPEFLTYFQNEAQLDKSGLPSDRFFAERPEGSVSTLKIQRTQQEDSAVYLCASSLEGHTYTDTQYFGPGTRLTVL.

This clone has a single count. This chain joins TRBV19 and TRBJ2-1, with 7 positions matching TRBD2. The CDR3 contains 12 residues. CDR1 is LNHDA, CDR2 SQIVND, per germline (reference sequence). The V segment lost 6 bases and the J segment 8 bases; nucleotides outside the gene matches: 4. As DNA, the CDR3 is TGTGCCAGTAGCCAAGGGAGGGATGAGCAGTTCTTC. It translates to CASSQGRDEQFF.

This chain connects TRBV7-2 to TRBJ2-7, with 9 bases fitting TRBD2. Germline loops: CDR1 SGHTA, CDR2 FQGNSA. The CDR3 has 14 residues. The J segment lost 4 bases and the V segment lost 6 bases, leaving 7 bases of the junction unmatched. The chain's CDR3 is CASRSGGINYEQYF. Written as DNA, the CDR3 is TGTGCCAGCAGGAGCGGGGGGATCAATTACGAGCAGTACTTC.

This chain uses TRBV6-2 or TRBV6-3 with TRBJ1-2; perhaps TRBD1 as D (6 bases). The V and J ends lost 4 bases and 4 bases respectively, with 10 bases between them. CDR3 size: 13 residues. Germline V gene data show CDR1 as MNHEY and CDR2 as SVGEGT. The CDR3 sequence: CASSSDSRYGYTF. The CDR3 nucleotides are TGTGCCAGCAGTTCGGACAGCCGCTATGGCTACACCTTC.

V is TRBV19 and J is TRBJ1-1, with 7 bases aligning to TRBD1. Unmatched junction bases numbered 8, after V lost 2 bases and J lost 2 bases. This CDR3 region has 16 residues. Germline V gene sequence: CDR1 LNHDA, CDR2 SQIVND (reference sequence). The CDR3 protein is CASSITPGQRNTEAFF. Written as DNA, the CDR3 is TGTGCCAGTAGTATAACACCGGGACAGAGAAACACTGAAGCTTTCTTT.